These 19 T cell receptor beta chains were all obtained from the same sample, sequenced in a study of blood T cell repertoires in COVID-19. Clones were sequenced by immunoSEQ multiplex PCR, and TCRdb holds only the in-frame ones, with some missing. The table lists around 52,000 clones, approximately 90% of them singletons, with approximately 20% in the top ten. The sequenced material came from peripheral blood. The receptors here all came from a woman aged 80 or over with COVID-19, enrolled during active disease.

The chain joins TRBV5-3 to TRBJ2-3; 9 bases align to TRBD2. TRBV5-3 is given ORF status, its function remaining uncertain. J lost 0 bases, V lost 5 bases, and 10 bases had no gene match. This CDR3 has 17 amino acids. The CDR3 nucleotides read TGTGCCAGAAGGAATCCGGGACTAGCTGGTAGCACAGATACGCAGTATTTT. It encodes CARRNPGLAGSTDTQYF.

This clone was seen a single time. The chain recombines TRBV7-3 with TRBJ2-1, with TRBD2 matching over 7 bases. Germline V gene sequence: CDR1 SGHTA, CDR2 FQGTGA. Trimming at V came to 2 bases and at J to 2 bases, leaving 12 bases not matched to a gene. The CDR3 has 18 residues. CDR3 loop: CASSLLHLAVTPYNEQFF. The DNA of the CDR3 is TGTGCCAGCAGCTTATTACACCTAGCGGTTACCCCCTACAATGAGCAGTTCTTC.

The V call is TRBV4-2, the J call TRBJ2-5; 7 nucleotides line up with TRBD1. The CDR3 has 15 amino acids. Losses at the gene ends were 5 bases for V and 5 bases for J; bases not matched to a gene: 11. Germline CDR1 reads LGHNA; CDR2 reads YNFKEQ. The DNA for the CDR3 is TGTGCCAGCAGCGTTTCTACAGGGGCTGGGGAGACCCAGTACTTC. This encodes CASSVSTGAGETQYF.

V is TRBV13 and J is TRBJ1-5; weak D call: TRBD1 (5 bases). Per the germline V gene, CDR1 is PRHDT and CDR2 is FYEKMQ (reference sequence). This CDR3 spans 13 amino acids. V dropped 0 bases and J dropped 7 bases, with 7 bases sitting between them. The CDR3 loop is CASSLGAGQPQHF. The CDR3 DNA reads as TGTGCCAGCAGCTTAGGGGCAGGGCAGCCCCAGCATTTT.

V gene TRBV5-1 combines with J gene TRBJ2-5; 9 bases fit TRBD1. The CDR3 is 15 residues long. Germline values: CDR1 SGHRS, CDR2 YFSETQ. The V and J ends lost 0 bases and 2 bases, in that order; junction bases with no gene match: 2. The CDR3 coding sequence is TGCGCCAGCAGCTTGGCTGGGACAGGGCAAGAGACCCAGTACTTC. As protein: CASSLAGTGQETQYF.

The chain employs TRBV5-6 and TRBJ1-5; 8 bases map to TRBD1. Losses at the gene ends were 4 bases for V and 2 bases for J; bases not matched to a gene: 5. Per the germline V gene, CDR1 is SGHDT and CDR2 is YYEEEE. The CDR3 has 15 amino acids. As DNA, the CDR3 is TGTGCCAGCAGCAAAGGACAGGGCGGCAATCAGCCCCAGCATTTT. Protein sequence: CASSKGQGGNQPQHF.

This clone was seen only once. At one end the junction does not follow the germline gene, possibly because of a read error. For the CDR3, the DNA is TGTGCCAGCAGCTTGGGGACAGCTAACGAAAAACTGTTTTTT. Translating it yields CASSLGTANEKLFF. The chain is built from TRBV7-8 and TRBJ1-4; TRBD1 agrees at 7 bases. Germline V gene sequence: CDR1 SGHVS, CDR2 FQNEAQ. The CDR3 covers 14 residues.

The CDR3 is CASSHGAASFRETQYF. The CDR3 DNA reads TGTGCCAGCAGCCACGGAGCAGCATCGTTTCGAGAGACCCAGTACTTC. This chain uses TRBV11-2 with TRBJ2-5; D is unclear. The V and J ends lost 5 bases and 4 bases respectively, with 20 bases between them. Germline loops: CDR1 SGHAT, CDR2 FQNNGV. The CDR3 is 16 amino acids.

This chain connects TRBV6-5 to TRBJ1-4; TRBD1 agrees at 8 bases. V gave up 7 bases and J gave up 7 bases; unmatched junction bases: 8. This CDR3 region has 14 residues. CDR1 MNHEY and CDR2 SVGAGI come from the germline V gene. The CDR3 DNA follows: TGTGCCAGCACCGAGGACAGGGCTGGTGAAAAACTGTTTTTT. This translates into CASTEDRAGEKLFF.

The chain uses TRBV7-8 and TRBJ2-3, with 10 bases that match TRBD2. The V and J ends lost 4 bases and 1 base, in that order; junction bases with no gene match: 5. CDR1 SGHVS and CDR2 FQNEAQ come from the germline V gene. This CDR3 contains 16 residues. Here the CDR3 reads CASSSSGLAGTDTQYF. The CDR3 nucleotides are TGTGCCAGCAGCTCCAGCGGACTAGCGGGCACAGATACGCAGTATTTT.

V and J are TRBV14 and TRBJ1-1; D unresolved. CDR1 is SGHDN and CDR2 is FVKESK in the germline V gene. The V end was cut by 0 bases, the J end by 4 bases, with 6 bases between. The CDR3 has 13 amino acids. The CDR3 DNA follows: TGTGCCAGCAGCCAAGATCGTGTCACTGAAGCTTTCTTT. Amino acids: CASSQDRVTEAFF. Variable domain in full (rest from reference TRBV14 and TRBJ1-1): EAGVTQFPSHSVIEKGQTVTLRCDPISGHDNLYWYRRVMGKEIKFLLHFVKESKQDESGMPNNRFLAERTGGTYSTLKVQPAELEDSGVYFCASSQDRVTEAFFGQGTRLTVV.

This chain joins TRBV5-1 and TRBJ1-1, with D possibly TRBD1 on 5 matching bases. Deletions cut 4 bases from V and 2 bases from J, with 15 bases between. From germline, CDR1 is SGHRS and CDR2 YFSETQ. This CDR3 contains 15 residues. CDR3 DNA: TGCGCCAGCAGCACGGTGATGGGGCATAACACTGAAGCTTTCTTT. It codes for CASSTVMGHNTEAFF.

V is TRBV7-7 and J is TRBJ2-7, with 8 bases identical to TRBD2. This CDR3 has 14 residues. Germline loops: CDR1 SSHAT, CDR2 FNYEAQ (reference sequence). Trimming took 5 bases from V and 5 from J; bases not matched to a gene: 8. CDR3 in amino acids: CASSPGGSGDEQYF. The CDR3 DNA is TGTGCCAGCAGCCCCGGTGGTAGCGGGGACGAGCAGTACTTC.

The chain links TRBV29-1 to TRBJ1-5; no firm D call. The length of the CDR3 is 16 residues. V shed 3 bases and J shed 4 bases, with 19 bases lying between them. CDR1 is SQVTM, CDR2 ANQGSEA, per germline. CDR3 sequence (DNA): TGCAGCGTTGAGTTTTTGGCGGGGAAGGGAAATCAGCCCCAGCATTTT. Residues: CSVEFLAGKGNQPQHF.

The CDR3 protein is CASSLGGTGVEKLFF. CDR3 in DNA: TGTGCCAGCAGCTTAGGAGGGACAGGGGTTGAAAAACTGTTTTTT. The chain combines TRBV7-7 with TRBJ1-4; 10 nucleotides line up with TRBD1. This CDR3 is 15 amino acids long. Per the germline V gene, CDR1 is SSHAT and CDR2 is FNYEAQ (reference sequence). J lost 7 bases, V lost 1 base, and 3 bases had no gene match.

This clone was counted only a few times. The chain joins TRBV30 to TRBJ2-7; possibly TRBD2 for D (7 bases). The CDR3 totals 14 residues. In germline, CDR1 is GTSNPN, CDR2 SVGIG (reference sequence). V lost 3 bases, J lost 3 bases, and 15 bases lay in between. CDR3 sequence: CAWRRGGLGYEQYF. The CDR3, as DNA: TGTGCCTGGAGGAGGGGGGGGCTAGGCTACGAGCAGTACTTC.

The gene calls are TRBV5-1 and TRBJ2-1; 8 positions agree with TRBD1. The CDR3 length is 13 residues. J was trimmed by 7 bases and V by 4 bases; bases with no gene match: 4. CDR1 SGHRS and CDR2 YFSETQ come from the germline V gene. The CDR3 coding sequence is TGCGCCAGCAGCAAACAGGGGGAGAATGAGCAGTTCTTC. Encoded protein: CASSKQGENEQFF.

In DNA form, the CDR3 reads TGTGCCAGCAGCGCCCGGGAATACAATGAGCAGTTCTTC. Its protein is CASSAREYNEQFF. This chain joins TRBV7-3 and TRBJ2-1; D possibly corresponds to TRBD2 (5 bases). In germline, CDR1 is SGHTA, CDR2 FQGTGA. Trimming took off 5 bases at V and 4 bases at J, with 9 bases between the two ends. The CDR3 length is 13 residues.

This rearrangement joins TRBV9 to TRBJ1-1; 7 nucleotides line up with TRBD1. The junction had 4 bases not matched to a gene; V was cut back by 4 bases and J by 1 base. Per germline, CDR1 SGDLS and CDR2 YYNGEE. The CDR3 loop spans 14 amino acids. The CDR3 region is CASSPGTANTEAFF. The CDR3 DNA is TGTGCCAGCAGCCCCGGGACAGCGAACACTGAAGCTTTCTTT.